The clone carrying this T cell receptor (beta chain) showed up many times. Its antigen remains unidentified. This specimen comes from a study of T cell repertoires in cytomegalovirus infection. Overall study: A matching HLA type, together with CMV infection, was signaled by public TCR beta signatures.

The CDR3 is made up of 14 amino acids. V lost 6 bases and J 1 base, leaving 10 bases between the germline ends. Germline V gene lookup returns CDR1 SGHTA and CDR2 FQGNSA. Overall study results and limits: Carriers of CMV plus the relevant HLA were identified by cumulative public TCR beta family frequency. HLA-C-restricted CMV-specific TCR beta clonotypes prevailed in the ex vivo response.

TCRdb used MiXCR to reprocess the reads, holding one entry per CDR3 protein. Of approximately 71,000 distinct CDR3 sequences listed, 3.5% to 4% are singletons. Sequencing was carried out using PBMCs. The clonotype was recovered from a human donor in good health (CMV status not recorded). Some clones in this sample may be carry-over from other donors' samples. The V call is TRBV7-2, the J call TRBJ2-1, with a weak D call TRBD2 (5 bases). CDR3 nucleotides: TGTGCCAGCAGACTAGGCGGGTCCTACAATGAGCAGTTCTTC. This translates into CASRLGGSYNEQFF.